The T cell receptor beta chain described here comes from a study of T cells after posttransplantation cyclophosphamide. Clones were sequenced by immunoSEQ multiplex PCR, and TCRdb holds only the in-frame ones, with some missing. This sample has 30,000 to 35,000 clones, each found more than once. Germline V gene sequence: CDR1 SGHNT, CDR2 YYREEE (reference sequence). The ends lost 4 bases at V and 3 bases at J; junction bases unmatched: 2. The CDR3 extends over 13 amino acids. At least ten counts were recorded for this clone. This receptor was obtained from a woman aged 45-60 years in good health and a related stem cell transplant donor. Material for sequencing was PBMCs. V gene TRBV5-4 combines with J gene TRBJ2-5, with 8 bases aligning to TRBD1. The CDR3 reads CASSGGQEETQYF. CDR3 DNA sequence: TGTGCCAGCAGCGGGGGACAGGAAGAGACCCAGTACTTC.